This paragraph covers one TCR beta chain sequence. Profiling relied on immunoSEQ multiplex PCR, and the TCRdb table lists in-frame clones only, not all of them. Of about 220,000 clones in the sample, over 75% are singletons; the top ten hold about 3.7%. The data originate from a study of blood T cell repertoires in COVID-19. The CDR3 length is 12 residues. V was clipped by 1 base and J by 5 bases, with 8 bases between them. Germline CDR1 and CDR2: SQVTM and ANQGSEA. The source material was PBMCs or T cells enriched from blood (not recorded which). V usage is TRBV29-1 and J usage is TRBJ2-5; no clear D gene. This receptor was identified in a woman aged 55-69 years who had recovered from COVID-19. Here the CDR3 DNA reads TGCAGCGTTGAAGGAGTAAAGGAGACCCAGTACTTC. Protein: CSVEGVKETQYF. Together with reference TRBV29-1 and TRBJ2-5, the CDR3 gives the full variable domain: SAVISQKPSRDICQRGTSLTIQCQVDSQVTMMFWYRQQPGQSLTLIATANQGSEATYESGFVIDKFPISRPNLTFSTLTVSNMSPEDSSIYLCSVEGVKETQYFGPGTRLLVL.